A single sample gave rise to the 12 T cell receptor beta chains below, sequenced in a study of shared clonotypes between healthy human individuals. CD8 cells regarded as naive lacked CD45RO, were positively chosen for CCR7, and omitted terminally differentiated effector memory CD45RA+ cells. The method was immunoSEQ multiplex PCR; TCRdb's version includes in-frame clones alone and lacks a portion of them. The data show about 2.1 million clones, with about 94% seen just once and 1.5% to 2% held by the top ten. Sequencing was performed on naive CD8+ T cells from PBMCs. These receptors originate from a man younger than 35 in good health. Some clones in this sample may be carry-over from other donors' samples.

The chain recombines TRBV9 with TRBJ2-7; TRBD1 matches at 8 bases. Unmatched junction bases numbered 8, after V lost 4 bases and J lost 5 bases. The germline gives CDR1 SGDLS, CDR2 YYNGEE. The CDR3 totals 14 residues. CDR3 bases: TGTGCCAGCAGCATTTCAGGGGGCCTGGACGAGCAGTACTTC. It translates to CASSISGGLDEQYF.

The V call is TRBV2, the J call TRBJ2-1; 13 bases align to TRBD2. This CDR3 region has 16 residues. J lost 9 bases, V lost 8 bases, and 13 bases had no gene match. CDR1 is SNHLY and CDR2 is FYNNEI in the germline V gene. In DNA, the CDR3 is TGTGCCAGCCTTCTTCTCGGACTAGCGGGAGAAGTTGAGCAGTTCTTC. Translation gives CASLLLGLAGEVEQFF.

CDR3 loop: CASSVDQRVVVDGELFF. The CDR3 DNA sequence: TGTGCCAGCAGCGTAGACCAGAGGGTAGTGGTGGACGGGGAGCTGTTTTTT. The V and J genes are TRBV9 and TRBJ2-2; weak D call: TRBD2 (5 bases). The CDR3 covers 17 residues. With 0 bases removed from V and 7 bases from J, the gap between germline ends came to 19 bases. The germline CDR1 and CDR2 sequences are SGDLS and YYNGEE.

The V call is TRBV6-5, the J call TRBJ2-1, with TRBD1 matching over 8 bases. The CDR3 has 13 residues. With V trimmed by 8 bases and J by 6 bases, 6 bases remained unmatched. Germline-derived CDR1 and CDR2 are MNHEY and SVGAGI. CDR3 in amino acids: CASQGTGSNEQFF. Written as DNA, the CDR3 is TGTGCCAGCCAGGGGACAGGCTCCAATGAGCAGTTCTTC.

The chain employs TRBV6-5 and TRBJ2-7; D remains ambiguous. The CDR3 has 13 amino acids. The V gene's germline CDR1 is MNHEY and CDR2 SVGAGI. Trimming cost V 6 bases and J 7 bases, with 16 bases left between them. The CDR3: CASSLSRLEEQYF. DNA of the CDR3: TGTGCCAGCAGCCTTTCTCGGTTGGAAGAGCAGTACTTC.

The chain combines TRBV6-5 with TRBJ1-2; TRBD1 agrees at 9 bases. The V and J ends lost 2 bases and 4 bases, in that order; junction bases with no gene match: 2. CDR3 length: 14 amino acids. Germline values: CDR1 MNHEY, CDR2 SVGAGI. The CDR3 loop reads CASSYRDRVYGYTF. DNA of the CDR3: TGTGCCAGCAGTTACCGGGACAGGGTCTATGGCTACACCTTC.

This chain connects TRBV2 to TRBJ1-2; 8 nucleotides agree with TRBD1. CDR1 and CDR2 from the germline V gene are SNHLY and FYNNEI. With V trimmed by 10 bases and J by 6 bases, 10 bases remained unmatched. This CDR3 comprises 13 residues. The CDR3 protein is CATQALTGDGYTF. Here the CDR3 DNA reads TGTGCCACACAAGCTTTGACAGGGGATGGCTACACCTTC.

The chain uses TRBV5-1 and TRBJ2-5; D might be TRBD2 (5 bases). The CDR3 loop spans 14 amino acids. V lost 0 bases and J lost 4, with 10 bases in between. Germline V gives CDR1 SGHRS, CDR2 YFSETQ. This CDR3 is CASSLERPLETQYF. The CDR3 region has the DNA TGCGCCAGCAGCTTGGAGCGGCCTCTAGAGACCCAGTACTTC.

CDR3 bases: TGTGCCACCAGCAGCCGGGACGGCGGAGAGAGCGGGGAGCTGTTTTTT. It yields the protein CATSSRDGGESGELFF. The genes are TRBV15 and TRBJ2-2; either TRBD1 or TRBD2 may fit D (5 bases each). The germline gives CDR1 LNHNV, CDR2 YYDKDF (reference sequence). Trimming shortened V by 3 bases and J by 7 bases, and 18 bases separated the two germline ends. This CDR3 has 16 residues. The variable domain in full, completed from reference TRBV15 and TRBJ2-2, reads DAMVIQNPRYQVTQFGKPVTLSCSQTLNHNVMYWYQQKSSQAPKLLFHYYDKDFNNEADTPDNFQSRRPNTSFCFLDIRSPGLGDTAMYLCATSSRDGGESGELFFGEGSRLTVL.

The chain links TRBV27 to TRBJ2-5; 11 nucleotides agree with TRBD2. The CDR3 length is 16 residues. Germline V gives CDR1 MNHEY, CDR2 SMNVEV (reference sequence). Losses at the gene ends were 3 bases for V and 2 bases for J; bases not matched to a gene: 5. The CDR3: CASSFSRLAGQETQYF. The CDR3 DNA reads as TGTGCCAGCAGTTTCTCCCGACTAGCGGGACAAGAGACCCAGTACTTC.

The chain links TRBV5-6 to TRBJ2-1; the D is unclear. The germline CDR1 and CDR2 sequences are SGHDT and YYEEEE. The V and J ends lost 2 bases and 6 bases respectively, with 6 bases between them. The CDR3 sequence is 12 residues long. CDR3 in DNA: TGTGCCAGCAGCTTTATATCCAATGAGCAGTTCTTC. This sequence encodes CASSFISNEQFF.

The chain uses TRBV11-2 and TRBJ1-5, with D hard to call. The CDR3 sequence is 15 residues long. Germline CDR1 reads SGHAT; CDR2 reads FQNNGV. Trimming stripped 0 bases from V and 0 bases from J, with 6 bases between. The CDR3 protein is CASSLEGGSNQPQHF. As DNA, the CDR3 is TGTGCCAGCAGCTTAGAGGGAGGTAGCAATCAGCCCCAGCATTTT.